Each of the 12 T cell receptor beta chains below was sequenced from the same sample in a study of blood T cell repertoires in COVID-19. Data came from immunoSEQ multiplex PCR; TCRdb stores just in-frame clones and leaves some out. The sample lists tens of thousands of clones, about 82% seen once, with roughly 5.3% in the top ten. The sequencing input was peripheral blood. Receptors originate from a man aged 45 to 65 with active COVID-19.

In the case of this clone: This CDR3 is also generated by other DNA sequences in the sample. This rearrangement joins TRBV28 to TRBJ1-2, with 7 positions matching TRBD1. There are 15 residues in the CDR3. J was trimmed by 4 bases and V by 3 bases; bases with no gene match: 8. The germline V gene has CDR1 MDHEN and CDR2 SYDVKM. CDR3 loop: CASSLYRDSIYGYTF. DNA of the CDR3: TGTGCCAGCAGTTTGTACCGGGACAGCATCTATGGCTACACCTTC.

This chain connects TRBV28 to TRBJ2-7, with 8 positions matching TRBD2. CDR1 is MDHEN and CDR2 is SYDVKM in the germline V gene. The V segment lost 5 bases and the J segment 3 bases; nucleotides outside the gene matches: 9. The CDR3 has 15 residues. This chain's CDR3 is CASSLWTSSNYEQYF. CDR3 DNA: TGTGCCAGCAGTCTCTGGACTAGCTCCAACTACGAGCAGTACTTC.

This chain uses TRBV9 with TRBJ2-1; the match to TRBD2 covers 8 bases. The CDR3 is 16 residues long. CDR1 and CDR2 (germline): SGDLS, YYNGEE. The ends lost 3 bases at V and 7 bases at J; junction bases unmatched: 12. CDR3 residues: CASSGRGSGGDNEQFF. The CDR3 bases are TGTGCCAGCAGCGGCCGGGGCAGCGGGGGAGATAATGAGCAGTTCTTC.

V is TRBV13 and J is TRBJ2-7; TRBD2 is a possible D gene (6 bases). Germline V CDR1 and CDR2: PRHDT, FYEKMQ (reference sequence). The CDR3 consists of 14 residues. The ends were cut back, 4 bases at V and 4 bases at J, with 14 bases in the middle. As DNA, the CDR3 is TGTGCCAGCAGCTCAAACGGGGGAAGGTACGAGCAGTACTTC. It codes for CASSSNGGRYEQYF. The full variable domain, with the rest looked up from reference TRBV13 and TRBJ2-7, is AAGVIQSPRHLIKEKRETATLKCYPIPRHDTVYWYQQGPGQDPQFLISFYEKMQSDKGSIPDRFSAQQFSDYHSELNMSSLELGDSALYFCASSSNGGRYEQYFGPGTRLTVT.

The chain has TRBV7-2 and TRBJ2-1; TRBD2 matches at 10 bases. The CDR3 extends over 17 amino acids. Germline values: CDR1 SGHTA, CDR2 FQGNSA. V was clipped by 1 base and J by 9 bases; unmatched bases: 12. CDR3 coding DNA: TGTGCCAGCAGCTTAGATATGTCTAGCGGGAGCCTTAGTGAGCAGTTCTTC. Encoded protein: CASSLDMSSGSLSEQFF.

This sequence joins TRBV6-2 or TRBV6-3 and TRBJ1-5, with a possible D match to TRBD1 (5 bases). This CDR3 is built from 12 residues. V lost 5 bases and J 7 bases, leaving 9 bases between the germline ends. Per germline, CDR1 MNHEY and CDR2 SVGEGT. CDR3 in amino acids: CASSPGSQPQHF. The CDR3 nucleotides are TGTGCCAGCAGTCCAGGGTCCCAGCCCCAGCATTTT.

By sample share, this clone is medium-sized (0.01 to 0.1%). This chain connects TRBV5-1 to TRBJ2-7; TRBD1 aligns across 10 bases. The length of the CDR3 is 14 residues. Germline V gene data show CDR1 as SGHRS and CDR2 as YFSETQ. V lost 4 bases, J lost 6 bases, and 7 bases stayed unmatched. The CDR3 sequence: CASSGTGTGAEQYF. The CDR3 DNA follows: TGCGCCAGCAGCGGTACCGGGACAGGGGCCGAGCAGTACTTC.

The chain combines TRBV6-5 with TRBJ1-6, with D perhaps TRBD1 (6 bases). Germline loops: CDR1 MNHEY, CDR2 SVGAGI. The V end was cut by 6 bases, the J end by 14 bases, with 17 bases between. This CDR3 comprises 13 residues. CDR3: CASRSFDRTSLHF. In DNA form, the CDR3 reads TGTGCCAGCAGGTCCTTTGACAGGACTTCCCTCCACTTT.

The gene calls are TRBV19 and TRBJ1-2; 7 bases map to TRBD1. The CDR3 is 12 amino acids. Trimming at V came to 5 bases and at J to 8 bases, leaving 5 bases not matched to a gene. Germline V gives CDR1 LNHDA, CDR2 SQIVND (reference sequence). The CDR3 DNA follows: TGTGCCAGTAGTGACAGGGTATCGGGCTACACCTTC. Its translation: CASSDRVSGYTF.

This chain connects TRBV24-1 to TRBJ2-2, with a tentative D call TRBD1 (5 bases). This CDR3 comprises 13 residues. The V gene's germline CDR1 is KGHDR and CDR2 SFDVKD. V was shortened by 9 bases and J by 4 bases, with 11 bases between the two germline ends. CDR3 region: CATQGSSTGELFF. In DNA form, the CDR3 reads TGTGCCACCCAGGGCTCGAGCACCGGGGAGCTGTTTTTT.

The chain joins TRBV2 to TRBJ1-6; tentatively, D is TRBD1 (5 bases). Deletions cut 2 bases from V and 0 bases from J, with 5 bases between. This CDR3 is built from 15 residues. Germline loops: CDR1 SNHLY, CDR2 FYNNEI. The CDR3 sequence: CASSEQGSYNSPLHF. The CDR3 DNA is TGTGCCAGCAGTGAACAGGGCTCCTATAATTCACCCCTCCACTTT.

This chain links TRBV2 with TRBJ2-3, with 11 bases identical to TRBD2. CDR3 size: 15 residues. After removal of 8 bases from V and 4 bases from J, the junction contained 8 bases not matched to a gene. Germline V lookup: CDR1 SNHLY, CDR2 FYNNEI. In nucleotides, the CDR3 is TGTGCCAGCTCCCGTCTGGGACTAGCGGCAGATACGCAGTATTTT. Translated: CASSRLGLAADTQYF. Filled out from reference TRBV2 and TRBJ2-3, the complete variable domain reads EPEVTQTPSHQVTQMGQEVILRCVPISNHLYFYWYRQILGQKVEFLVSFYNNEISEKSEIFDDQFSVERPDGSNFTLKIRSTKLEDSAMYFCASSRLGLAADTQYFGPGTRLTVL.